This T cell receptor beta chain was retrieved from a study of vaccination and CD4 T cells after COVID-19. Notes on the study in general: Of the reactive clones in convalescent patients, a median about 90% showed up only post-vaccination.

Germline CDR1 reads SGHDT; CDR2 reads YYEEEE. V lost 1 base to trimming and J lost 7 bases, with 6 bases between them. The CDR3 runs 13 residues. Noted treatment: roughly 11-day PBMC culture with coronavirus spike peptide pools or control peptides (ViraFEST assay). A word on this clonotype: As yet, its antigen is unknown.

Oncomine TCR Beta short-read sequencing was applied to DNA from cultured CD4+ T cells. In TCRdb, the PCR reads were re-called with MiXCR into one record per CDR3 protein. The sample consists of about 13,000 distinct CDR3 sequences, roughly 44% of them appearing once. This receptor was taken from a human donor who had recovered from COVID-19. The chain employs TRBV5-6 and TRBJ1-6; the D is unclear. Sequencing input: CD4+ T cells from blood, cultured in vitro. CDR3 protein: CASSLSENSPLHF. The DNA for the CDR3 is TGTGCCAGCAGCTTGTCTGAGAATTCACCCCTCCACTTT.